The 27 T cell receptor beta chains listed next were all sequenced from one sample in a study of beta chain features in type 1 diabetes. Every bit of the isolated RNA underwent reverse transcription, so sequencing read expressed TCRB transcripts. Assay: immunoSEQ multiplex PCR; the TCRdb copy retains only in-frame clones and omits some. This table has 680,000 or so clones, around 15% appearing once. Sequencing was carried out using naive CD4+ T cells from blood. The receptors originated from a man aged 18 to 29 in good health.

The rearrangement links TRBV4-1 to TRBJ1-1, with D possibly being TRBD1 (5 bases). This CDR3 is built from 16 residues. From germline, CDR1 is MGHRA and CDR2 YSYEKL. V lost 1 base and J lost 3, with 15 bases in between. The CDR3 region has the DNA TGCGCCAGCAGCCAAGGGCAGGTCCGGGGGGACACTGAAGCTTTCTTT. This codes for CASSQGQVRGDTEAFF.

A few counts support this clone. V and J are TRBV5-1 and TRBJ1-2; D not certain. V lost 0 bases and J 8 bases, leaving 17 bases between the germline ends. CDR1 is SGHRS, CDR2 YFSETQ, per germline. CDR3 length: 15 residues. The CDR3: CASSLAFWSFGGYTF. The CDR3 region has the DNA TGCGCCAGCAGCTTGGCTTTCTGGTCTTTCGGAGGCTACACCTTC. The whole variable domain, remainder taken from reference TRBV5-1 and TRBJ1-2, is KAGVTQTPRYLIKTRGQQVTLSCSPISGHRSVSWYQQTPGQGLQFLFEYFSETQRNKGNFPGRFSGRQFSNSRSEMNVSTLELGDSALYLCASSLAFWSFGGYTFGSGTRLTVV.

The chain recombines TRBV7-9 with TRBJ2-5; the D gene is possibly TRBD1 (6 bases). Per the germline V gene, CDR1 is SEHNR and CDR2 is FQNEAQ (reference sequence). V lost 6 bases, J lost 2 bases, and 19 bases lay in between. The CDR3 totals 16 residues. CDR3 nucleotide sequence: TGTGCCAGCAGGCAACCCACAGGGTTCGGGCAAGAGACCCAGTACTTC. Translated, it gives CASRQPTGFGQETQYF.

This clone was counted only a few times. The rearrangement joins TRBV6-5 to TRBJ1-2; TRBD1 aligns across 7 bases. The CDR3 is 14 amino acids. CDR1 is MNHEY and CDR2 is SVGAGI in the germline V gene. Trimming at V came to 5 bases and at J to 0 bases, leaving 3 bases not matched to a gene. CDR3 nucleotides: TGTGCCAGCAGTCGGACAGGCACTAACTATGGCTACACCTTC. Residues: CASSRTGTNYGYTF.

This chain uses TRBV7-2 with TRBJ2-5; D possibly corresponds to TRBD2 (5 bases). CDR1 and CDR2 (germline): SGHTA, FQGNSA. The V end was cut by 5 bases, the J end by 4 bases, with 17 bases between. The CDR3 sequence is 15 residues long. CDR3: CASSTRAMPRETQYF. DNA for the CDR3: TGTGCCAGCAGCACGAGGGCAATGCCGAGAGAGACCCAGTACTTC.

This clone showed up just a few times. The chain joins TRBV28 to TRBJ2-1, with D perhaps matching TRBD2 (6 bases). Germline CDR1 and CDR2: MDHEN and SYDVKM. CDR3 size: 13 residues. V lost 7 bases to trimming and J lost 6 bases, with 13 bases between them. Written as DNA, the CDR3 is TGTGCCAGCATCTTCCTAGCGAGCAATGAGCAGTTCTTC. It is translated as CASIFLASNEQFF.

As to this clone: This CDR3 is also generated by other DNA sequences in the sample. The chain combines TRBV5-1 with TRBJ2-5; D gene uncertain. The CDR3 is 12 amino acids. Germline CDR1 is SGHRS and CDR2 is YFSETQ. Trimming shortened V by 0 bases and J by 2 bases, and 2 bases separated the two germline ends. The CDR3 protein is CASSLGQETQYF. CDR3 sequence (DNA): TGCGCCAGCAGCTTGGGTCAAGAGACCCAGTACTTC.

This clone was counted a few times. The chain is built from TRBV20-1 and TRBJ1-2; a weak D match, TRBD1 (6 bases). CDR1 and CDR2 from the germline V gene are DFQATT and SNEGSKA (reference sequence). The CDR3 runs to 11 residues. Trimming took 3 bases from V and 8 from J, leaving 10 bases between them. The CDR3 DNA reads TGCAGTGCTAGGCAGGGGACCGGCTACACCTTC. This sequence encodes CSARQGTGYTF.

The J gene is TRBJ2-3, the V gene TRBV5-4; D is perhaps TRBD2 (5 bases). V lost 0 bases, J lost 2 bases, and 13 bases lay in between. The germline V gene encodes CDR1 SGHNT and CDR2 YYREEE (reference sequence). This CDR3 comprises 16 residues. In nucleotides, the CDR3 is TGTGCCAGCAGCTTGGGGGATCTAGCCGACACAGATACGCAGTATTTT. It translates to CASSLGDLADTDTQYF. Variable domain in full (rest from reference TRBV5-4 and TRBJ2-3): ETGVTQSPTHLIKTRGQQVTLRCSSQSGHNTVSWYQQALGQGPQFIFQYYREEENGRGNFPPRFSGLQFPNYSSELNVNALELDDSALYLCASSLGDLADTDTQYFGPGTRLTVL.

The CDR3 loop reads CASSPRQGANTEAFF. CDR3 nucleotide sequence: TGCGCCAGCAGCCCCCGACAGGGGGCGAACACTGAAGCTTTCTTT. The rearrangement links TRBV5-1 to TRBJ1-1, with 10 nucleotides matching TRBD1. Trimming removed 4 bases from V and 1 base from J; junction bases left unmatched: 4. Germline V gene lookup returns CDR1 SGHRS and CDR2 YFSETQ. CDR3 length: 15 residues.

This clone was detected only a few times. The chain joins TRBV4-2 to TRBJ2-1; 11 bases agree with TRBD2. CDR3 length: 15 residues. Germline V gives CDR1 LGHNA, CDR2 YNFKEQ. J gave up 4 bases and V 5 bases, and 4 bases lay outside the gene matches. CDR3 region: CASSALAGAYNEQFF. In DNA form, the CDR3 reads TGTGCCAGCAGCGCACTAGCGGGAGCTTACAATGAGCAGTTCTTC.

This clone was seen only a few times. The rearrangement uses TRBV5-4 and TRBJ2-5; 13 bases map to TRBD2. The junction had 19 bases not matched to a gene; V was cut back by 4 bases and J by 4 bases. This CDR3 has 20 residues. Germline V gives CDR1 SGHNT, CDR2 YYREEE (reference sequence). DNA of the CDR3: TGTGCCAGCAGCGGGCCCCGGACTAGCGGGAGCGGAGGTGTGAGAGAGACCCAGTACTTC. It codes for CASSGPRTSGSGGVRETQYF.

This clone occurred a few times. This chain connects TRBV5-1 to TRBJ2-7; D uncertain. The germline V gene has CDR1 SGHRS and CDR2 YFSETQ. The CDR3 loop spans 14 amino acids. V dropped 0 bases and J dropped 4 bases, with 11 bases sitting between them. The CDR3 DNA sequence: TGCGCCAGCAGCTTGGCTCGCGATCGATACGAGCAGTACTTC. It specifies CASSLARDRYEQYF.

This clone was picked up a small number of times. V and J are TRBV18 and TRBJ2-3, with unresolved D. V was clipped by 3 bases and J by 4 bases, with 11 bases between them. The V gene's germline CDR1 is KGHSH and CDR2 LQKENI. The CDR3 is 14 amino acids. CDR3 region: CASSPTSASDTQYF. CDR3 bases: TGTGCCAGCTCACCGACTTCGGCTTCAGATACGCAGTATTTT. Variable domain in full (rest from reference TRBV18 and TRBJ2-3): NAGVMQNPRHLVRRRGQEARLRCSPMKGHSHVYWYRQLPEEGLKFMVYLQKENIIDESGMPKERFSAEFPKEGPSILRIQQVVRGDSAAYFCASSPTSASDTQYFGPGTRLTVL.

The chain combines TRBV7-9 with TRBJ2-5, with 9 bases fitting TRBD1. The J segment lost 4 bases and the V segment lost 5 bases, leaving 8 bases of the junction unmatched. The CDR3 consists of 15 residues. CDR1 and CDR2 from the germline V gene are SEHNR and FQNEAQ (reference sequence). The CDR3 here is CASSRRDRERETQYF. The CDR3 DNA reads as TGTGCCAGCAGCCGTCGGGACAGGGAACGAGAGACCCAGTACTTC.

The CDR3 region has the DNA TGTGCCAGCACAGTCACCGGGGAGCTGTTTTTT. Amino acids: CASTVTGELFF. This chain links TRBV19 with TRBJ2-2, with D unresolved. V was clipped by 9 bases and J by 4 bases, with 6 bases between them. CDR1 and CDR2 (germline): LNHDA, SQIVND (reference sequence). There are 11 residues in the CDR3.

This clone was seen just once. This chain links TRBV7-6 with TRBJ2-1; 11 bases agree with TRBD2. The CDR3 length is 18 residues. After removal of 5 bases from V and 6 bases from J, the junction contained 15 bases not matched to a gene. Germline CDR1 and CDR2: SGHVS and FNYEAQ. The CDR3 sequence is CASSATLAGGLGSNEQFF. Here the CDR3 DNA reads TGTGCCAGCAGCGCAACTCTAGCGGGGGGACTCGGGTCCAATGAGCAGTTCTTC.

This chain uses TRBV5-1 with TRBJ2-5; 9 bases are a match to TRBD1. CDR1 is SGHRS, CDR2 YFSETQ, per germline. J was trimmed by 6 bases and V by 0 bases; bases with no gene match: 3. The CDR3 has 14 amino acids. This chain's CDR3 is CASSLAGTGKTQYF. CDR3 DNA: TGCGCCAGCAGCTTGGCCGGGACAGGGAAGACCCAGTACTTC.

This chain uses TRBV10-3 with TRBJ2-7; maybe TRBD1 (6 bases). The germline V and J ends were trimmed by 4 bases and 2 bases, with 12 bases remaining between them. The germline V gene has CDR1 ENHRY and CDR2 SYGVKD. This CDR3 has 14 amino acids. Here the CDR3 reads CAISARGIAYEQYF. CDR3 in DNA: TGTGCCATCAGTGCAAGGGGGATAGCCTACGAGCAGTACTTC.

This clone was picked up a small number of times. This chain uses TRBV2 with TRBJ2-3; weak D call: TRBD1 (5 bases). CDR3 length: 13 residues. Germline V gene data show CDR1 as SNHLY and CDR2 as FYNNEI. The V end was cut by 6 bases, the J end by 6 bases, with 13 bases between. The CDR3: CASRRLGPDTQYF. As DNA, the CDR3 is TGTGCCAGCAGAAGACTGGGGCCGGATACGCAGTATTTT. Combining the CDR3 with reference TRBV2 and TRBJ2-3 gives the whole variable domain EPEVTQTPSHQVTQMGQEVILRCVPISNHLYFYWYRQILGQKVEFLVSFYNNEISEKSEIFDDQFSVERPDGSNFTLKIRSTKLEDSAMYFCASRRLGPDTQYFGPGTRLTVL.

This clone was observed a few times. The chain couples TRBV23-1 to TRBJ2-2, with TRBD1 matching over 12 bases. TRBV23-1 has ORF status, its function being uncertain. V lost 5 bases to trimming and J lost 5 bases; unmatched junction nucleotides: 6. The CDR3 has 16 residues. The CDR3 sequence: CASSIRDRGRTGELFF. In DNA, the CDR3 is TGCGCCAGCAGTATCCGGGACAGGGGGCGGACCGGGGAGCTGTTTTTT.

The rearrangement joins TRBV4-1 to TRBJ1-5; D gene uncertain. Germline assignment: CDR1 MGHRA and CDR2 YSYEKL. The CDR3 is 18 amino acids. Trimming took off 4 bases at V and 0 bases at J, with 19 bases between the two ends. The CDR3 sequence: CASSLFMDRDYSNQPQHF. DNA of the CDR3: TGCGCCAGCAGCCTTTTTATGGACCGAGACTATAGCAATCAGCCCCAGCATTTT.

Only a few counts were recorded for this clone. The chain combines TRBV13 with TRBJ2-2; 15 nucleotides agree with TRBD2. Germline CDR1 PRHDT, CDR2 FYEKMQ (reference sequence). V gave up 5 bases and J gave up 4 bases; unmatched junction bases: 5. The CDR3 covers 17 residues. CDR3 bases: TGTGCCAGCAGCGGACTAGCGGGAGGGCCGGGCACCGGGGAGCTGTTTTTT. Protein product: CASSGLAGGPGTGELFF. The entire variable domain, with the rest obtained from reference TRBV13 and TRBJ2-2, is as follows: AAGVIQSPRHLIKEKRETATLKCYPIPRHDTVYWYQQGPGQDPQFLISFYEKMQSDKGSIPDRFSAQQFSDYHSELNMSSLELGDSALYFCASSGLAGGPGTGELFFGEGSRLTVL.

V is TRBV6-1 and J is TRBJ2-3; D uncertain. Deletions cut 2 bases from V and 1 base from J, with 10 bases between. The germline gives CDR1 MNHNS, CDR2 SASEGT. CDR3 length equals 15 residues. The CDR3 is CASSEQPMGTDTQYF. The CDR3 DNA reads TGTGCCAGCAGTGAACAACCGATGGGCACAGATACGCAGTATTTT.

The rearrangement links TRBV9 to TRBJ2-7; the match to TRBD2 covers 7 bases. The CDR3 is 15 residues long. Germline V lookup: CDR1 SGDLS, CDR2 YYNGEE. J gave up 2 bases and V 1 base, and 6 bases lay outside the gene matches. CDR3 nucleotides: TGTGCCAGCAGCGTATCGGGACTATCCCCCTACGAGCAGTACTTC. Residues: CASSVSGLSPYEQYF.

DNA of the CDR3: TGTGCCAGCAGTCCCCCCAAGACAGGGGTCGACATTCAGTACTTC. Encoded protein: CASSPPKTGVDIQYF. The J gene is TRBJ2-4, the V gene TRBV28; 8 bases are a match to TRBD1. This CDR3 contains 15 residues. Trimming at V came to 5 bases and at J to 8 bases, leaving 11 bases not matched to a gene. Germline lookup yields CDR1 MDHEN and CDR2 SYDVKM.

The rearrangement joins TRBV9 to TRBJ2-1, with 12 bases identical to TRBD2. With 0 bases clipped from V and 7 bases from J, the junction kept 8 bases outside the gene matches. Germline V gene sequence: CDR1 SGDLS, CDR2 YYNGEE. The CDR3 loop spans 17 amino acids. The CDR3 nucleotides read TGTGCCAGCAGCGTAGTCCCCGCTAGCGGGGGGGGGAATGAGCAGTTCTTC. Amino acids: CASSVVPASGGGNEQFF.